These 32 T cell receptor beta chains were sequenced from one sample in a study of shared clonotypes between healthy human individuals (dated by TCRdb to the early 2020s). Libraries were prepared through the immunoSEQ multiplex PCR assay. The immuneACCESS repertoire file appears here via TCRdb, limited to in-frame rearrangements. These files lack a portion of the clones; in checked studies, under half of the deficit traces to unresolved V genes, and the cause of the others is not known. This sample has 450,000 to 600,000 clones in its table, and around 80% of those were observed once. The ten largest clones take up about an eighth of the sample. The source material was PBMCs. These receptor sequences come from a woman in her thirties or forties in good health. Some clones in this sample may be carry-over from other donors' samples.

This chain links TRBV10-2 with TRBJ2-4; tentative D call: TRBD1 (5 bases). This CDR3 is built from 16 residues. The germline V and J ends were trimmed by 7 bases and 1 base, with 17 bases remaining between them. Germline assignment: CDR1 WSHSY and CDR2 SAAADI. The CDR3: CASTETQGLAKNIQYF. CDR3 DNA: TGCGCCAGCACCGAAACCCAGGGTTTGGCCAAAAACATTCAGTACTTC.

The chain has TRBV19 and TRBJ2-5, with unresolved D. V lost 3 bases and J 2 bases, leaving 10 bases between the germline ends. The CDR3 runs to 14 residues. Germline CDR1 is LNHDA and CDR2 is SQIVND (reference sequence). The CDR3: CASSISHLQETQYF. For the CDR3, the DNA is TGTGCCAGTAGTATCTCACACTTACAAGAGACCCAGTACTTC.

The V call is TRBV6-5, the J call TRBJ2-2, with D unresolved. This CDR3 spans 13 amino acids. Trimming stripped 5 bases from V and 6 bases from J, with 10 bases between. The germline CDR1 and CDR2 sequences are MNHEY and SVGAGI. The CDR3 here is CASSVPGSGELFF. In nucleotides, the CDR3 is TGTGCCAGCAGTGTCCCGGGTTCCGGGGAGCTGTTTTTT.

The chain links TRBV10-1 to TRBJ2-1, with TRBD2 matching 11 bases. Germline CDR1 is WNHNN and CDR2 is SYGVQD (reference sequence). CDR3 length equals 14 residues. V dropped 6 bases and J dropped 4; count of bases not matched to a gene: 2. CDR3 protein: CASSASGGYNEQFF. CDR3 coding DNA: TGCGCCAGCAGCGCTAGCGGGGGGTACAATGAGCAGTTCTTC.

The chain recombines TRBV2 with TRBJ2-1, with 10 bases aligning to TRBD2. This CDR3 is built from 14 residues. The germline V gene has CDR1 SNHLY and CDR2 FYNNEI. The ends lost 5 bases at V and 6 bases at J; junction bases unmatched: 4. This chain's CDR3 is CASSPGLAVNEQFF. The CDR3, as DNA: TGTGCCAGCAGTCCTGGACTAGCGGTCAATGAGCAGTTCTTC.

This clone was seen a few times. V and J are TRBV18 and TRBJ2-1; D not resolved. This CDR3 spans 12 amino acids. Germline loops: CDR1 KGHSH, CDR2 LQKENI. Between the trimmed V and J ends, which lost 3 bases and 7 bases, there was a span of 7 bases. CDR3 sequence: CASSPGRNEQFF. CDR3 bases: TGTGCCAGCTCACCGGGCCGGAATGAGCAGTTCTTC.

This clone appeared a single time. J is TRBJ2-3 and V is TRBV20-1; unclear D gene. The CDR3 spans 11 residues. Trimming shortened V by 3 bases and J by 2 bases, and 3 bases separated the two germline ends. Germline V gives CDR1 DFQATT, CDR2 SNEGSKA (reference sequence). The CDR3: CSARLTDTQYF. The CDR3 DNA is TGCAGTGCTAGGCTCACAGATACGCAGTATTTT.

This sequence joins TRBV5-1 and TRBJ2-3; 10 bases match TRBD2. Germline trimming cut 3 bases from V and 1 base from J; bases unmatched to any gene: 5. The CDR3 consists of 16 residues. Germline V gives CDR1 SGHRS, CDR2 YFSETQ. CDR3 DNA sequence: TGCGCCAGCAGCTCTAGCGGGAGATGGGGCACAGATACGCAGTATTTT. Its protein product is CASSSSGRWGTDTQYF.

The chain joins TRBV6-5 to TRBJ2-7, with 9 bases that match TRBD1. CDR3 size: 14 residues. Germline V gene lookup returns CDR1 MNHEY and CDR2 SVGAGI. After removal of 6 bases from V and 5 bases from J, the junction contained 8 bases not matched to a gene. Written as DNA, the CDR3 is TGTGCCAGCAGGGGGGAACAGGGGGCGAACGAGCAGTACTTC. Amino acids: CASRGEQGANEQYF.

Points on this clone: Other DNA variants within this sample encode the same CDR3. J is TRBJ1-3 and V is TRBV30; D gene uncertain. This CDR3 has 11 amino acids. The V and J ends lost 2 bases and 4 bases respectively, with 3 bases between them. CDR1 and CDR2 from the germline V gene are GTSNPN and SVGIG (reference sequence). The CDR3 bases are TGTGCCTGGAGTCCGGGAAACACCATATATTTT. This gives the protein CAWSPGNTIYF. Together with reference TRBV30 and TRBJ1-3, the CDR3 gives the full variable domain: SQTIHQWPATLVQPVGSPLSLECTVEGTSNPNLYWYRQAAGRGLQLLFYSVGIGQISSEVPQNLSASRPQDRQFILSSKKLLLSDSGFYLCAWSPGNTIYFGEGSWLTVV.

The chain combines TRBV7-9 with TRBJ2-7; no reliable D call. V dropped 3 bases and J dropped 7 bases, with 19 bases sitting between them. CDR1 SEHNR and CDR2 FQNEAQ come from the germline V gene (reference sequence). The CDR3 is made up of 15 amino acids. This CDR3 reads CASSFLSGRKWEQYF. The CDR3 DNA reads as TGTGCCAGCAGCTTTCTATCCGGGCGTAAATGGGAGCAGTACTTC.

The rearrangement uses TRBV19 and TRBJ2-2, with D unresolved. Per the germline V gene, CDR1 is LNHDA and CDR2 is SQIVND (reference sequence). Trimming removed 2 bases at V and 2 bases at J, with 12 bases between. The CDR3 runs to 16 residues. DNA for the CDR3: TGTGCCAGTAGTATACGTACTGGGTCAAACACCGGGGAGCTGTTTTTT. Its translation is CASSIRTGSNTGELFF.

This chain uses TRBV11-2 with TRBJ1-2; D ambiguous. Per the germline V gene, CDR1 is SGHAT and CDR2 is FQNNGV. The CDR3 runs to 13 residues. V shed 4 bases and J shed 1 base, with 7 bases lying between them. CDR3 coding DNA: TGTGCCAGCAGCTCGACGCTTAACTATGGCTACACCTTC. Protein product: CASSSTLNYGYTF.

The chain joins TRBV27 to TRBJ2-7; 10 bases are a match to TRBD1. V lost 4 bases, J lost 5 bases, and 11 bases stayed unmatched. Germline values: CDR1 MNHEY, CDR2 SMNVEV (reference sequence). The CDR3 extends over 16 amino acids. In DNA form, the CDR3 reads TGTGCCAGCAGTTCGATCGCCGGGACAGGGGTACACGAGCAGTACTTC. Its translation is CASSSIAGTGVHEQYF.

This clone has a single count. Other DNA variants within this sample encode the same CDR3. J is TRBJ2-2 and V is TRBV29-1, with 8 positions matching TRBD2. CDR1 SQVTM and CDR2 ANQGSEA come from the germline V gene. Unmatched junction bases numbered 2, after V lost 5 bases and J lost 0 bases. The CDR3 spans 14 residues. This CDR3 reads CSVSGRANTGELFF. In DNA, the CDR3 is TGCAGCGTTTCCGGGAGGGCGAACACCGGGGAGCTGTTTTTT.

The V and J genes are TRBV28 and TRBJ2-7; D might be TRBD2 (6 bases). V was shortened by 2 bases and J by 7 bases, with 15 bases between the two germline ends. The CDR3 runs to 14 residues. The germline V gene has CDR1 MDHEN and CDR2 SYDVKM. For the CDR3, the DNA is TGTGCCAGCAGTTTACTGGGACTTCGGGGGGAGCAGTACTTC. Amino acid sequence: CASSLLGLRGEQYF. The full variable domain, rest sourced from reference TRBV28 and TRBJ2-7, is DVKVTQSSRYLVKRTGEKVFLECVQDMDHENMFWYRQDPGLGLRLIYFSYDVKMKEKGDIPEGYSVSREKKERFSLILESASTNQTSMYLCASSLLGLRGEQYFGPGTRLTVT.

J is TRBJ1-2 and V is TRBV27; 8 bases agree with TRBD1. The V segment lost 1 base and the J segment 9 bases; nucleotides outside the gene matches: 7. Germline CDR1 is MNHEY and CDR2 is SMNVEV (reference sequence). CDR3 size: 14 residues. CDR3 sequence: CASSLFGQGLRYTF. The DNA for the CDR3 is TGTGCCAGCAGTTTATTCGGACAGGGTCTTCGCTACACCTTC.

V usage is TRBV20-1 and J usage is TRBJ2-7; a possible D gene is TRBD2 (5 bases). The CDR3 extends over 11 amino acids. Trimming stripped 7 bases from V and 3 bases from J, with 10 bases between. Per the germline V gene, CDR1 is DFQATT and CDR2 is SNEGSKA (reference sequence). CDR3 nucleotides: TGCAGTGGAAGCGAGGGCTACGAGCAGTACTTC. It codes for CSGSEGYEQYF.

V is TRBV11-3 and J is TRBJ2-5; unclear D gene. The CDR3 length is 13 residues. V was trimmed by 0 bases and J by 5 bases, leaving 7 bases between them. Germline-derived CDR1 and CDR2 are SGHNT and YENEEA. This chain's CDR3 is CASSLDLMETQYF. In DNA form, the CDR3 reads TGTGCCAGCAGCTTAGACCTGATGGAGACCCAGTACTTC.

The chain recombines TRBV5-1 with TRBJ2-3, with D uncertain. This CDR3 is built from 14 residues. Germline V gene lookup returns CDR1 SGHRS and CDR2 YFSETQ. V was clipped by 0 bases and J by 5 bases, with 10 bases between them. CDR3: CASSLATFEDTQYF. Written as DNA, the CDR3 is TGCGCCAGCAGCTTGGCCACCTTCGAAGATACGCAGTATTTT.

The chain couples TRBV12-5 to TRBJ2-1, with TRBD2 matching over 8 bases. From germline, CDR1 is LGHNT and CDR2 FRNRAP. The V gene end was trimmed by 2 bases and the J gene end by 13 bases; junction bases not matched to a gene: 4. This CDR3 comprises 12 residues. In nucleotides, the CDR3 is TGTGCTAGTGGTTTGACCGGGACTAGACAGTTCTTC. Its protein is CASGLTGTRQFF.

This clone has a count of ten or more. The chain combines TRBV4-3 with TRBJ2-7, with a weak D call TRBD1 (6 bases). Looked up from germline, CDR1 is LGHNA and CDR2 is YSLEER. The CDR3 is 16 amino acids. Trimming left V 0 bases short and J 1 base short, with 13 bases between. The CDR3 spells CASSQDRGTKSYEQYF. The CDR3 DNA follows: TGCGCCAGCAGCCAAGATCGAGGGACAAAGTCCTACGAGCAGTACTTC.

The gene calls are TRBV4-2 and TRBJ1-2; TRBD1 might be the D (5 bases). This CDR3 has 15 amino acids. Germline CDR1 LGHNA, CDR2 YNFKEQ. V was shortened by 0 bases and J by 5 bases, with 13 bases between the two germline ends. CDR3 nucleotides: TGTGCCAGCAGCCAAGAAGTCAGGGATTTTTATGGCTACACCTTC. Its protein is CASSQEVRDFYGYTF.

V gene TRBV11-2 combines with J gene TRBJ2-2; D may be TRBD1 (5 bases). Germline V gives CDR1 SGHAT, CDR2 FQNNGV. The CDR3 is made up of 14 amino acids. Trimming took 1 base from V and 10 from J, leaving 13 bases between them. CDR3 nucleotide sequence: TGTGCCAGCAGCTTAGGATGGGGCCTGCCGGAGCTGTTTTTT. It codes for CASSLGWGLPELFF. Full variable domain (outside the CDR3, taken from reference TRBV11-2 and TRBJ2-2): EAGVAQSPRYKIIEKRQSVAFWCNPISGHATLYWYQQILGQGPKLLIQFQNNGVVDDSQLPKDRFSAERLKGVDSTLKIQPAKLEDSAVYLCASSLGWGLPELFFGEGSRLTVL.

This chain's CDR3 is CASSQSTGLEVEQFF. The CDR3 DNA is TGTGCCAGCAGCCAATCGACTGGACTGGAGGTTGAGCAGTTCTTC. The chain couples TRBV7-6 to TRBJ2-1, with a weak D call TRBD2 (5 bases). The CDR3 extends over 15 amino acids. Germline CDR1 reads SGHVS; CDR2 reads FNYEAQ. V was pared by 5 bases and J by 9 bases, with 20 bases between.

The J gene is TRBJ1-2, the V gene TRBV28; D gene uncertain. Per the germline V gene, CDR1 is MDHEN and CDR2 is SYDVKM. The germline V and J ends were trimmed by 2 bases and 4 bases, with 11 bases remaining between them. The CDR3 runs 14 residues. The CDR3 loop reads CASSLGPRGYGYTF. The CDR3, as DNA: TGTGCCAGCAGTTTAGGGCCTCGCGGCTATGGCTACACCTTC.

This clone has only a few counts. V usage is TRBV6-1 and J usage is TRBJ1-5; D uncertain. Germline CDR1 reads MNHNS; CDR2 reads SASEGT. V lost 2 bases and J 3 bases, leaving 14 bases between the germline ends. The CDR3 is 16 residues long. DNA for the CDR3: TGTGCCAGCAGTGAACCGGAGACGGGGTTCAATCAGCCCCAGCATTTT. This translates into CASSEPETGFNQPQHF.

The chain has TRBV9 and TRBJ2-3, with no clear D. The CDR3 spans 13 residues. Germline assignment: CDR1 SGDLS and CDR2 YYNGEE. The V end lost 0 bases, the J end lost 3 bases, and 5 bases lay between the germline ends. The CDR3 DNA reads as TGTGCCAGCAGCGTAGTAGTTACAGATACGCAGTATTTT. The encoded protein is CASSVVVTDTQYF.

The CDR3 sequence is CASRRRGNIQYF. DNA for the CDR3: TGTGCCAGCAGAAGGCGGGGGAACATTCAGTACTTC. The J gene is TRBJ2-4, the V gene TRBV2, with 7 bases fitting TRBD2. Germline-derived CDR1 and CDR2 are SNHLY and FYNNEI. The CDR3 is made up of 12 amino acids. The V segment lost 6 bases and the J segment 7 bases; nucleotides outside the gene matches: 3.

The rearrangement links TRBV27 to TRBJ1-1; D ambiguous. V shed 3 bases and J shed 2 bases, with 16 bases lying between them. Germline V gives CDR1 MNHEY, CDR2 SMNVEV (reference sequence). This CDR3 is 16 amino acids long. The CDR3, as DNA: TGTGCCAGCAGTTTCTTTAGGGCAAGGCACAACACTGAAGCTTTCTTT. This translates into CASSFFRARHNTEAFF.

The rearrangement links TRBV11-2 to TRBJ2-7; 8 nucleotides match TRBD2. This CDR3 contains 17 residues. CDR1 is SGHAT, CDR2 FQNNGV, per germline. V shed 5 bases, J shed 6 bases, and the junction held 18 bases outside the gene matches. The DNA of the CDR3 is TGTGCCAGCAGCCCAAGCGCGGGGGGAATTGCAGTAGGCGAGCAGTACTTC. Translation gives CASSPSAGGIAVGEQYF.

V and J are TRBV2 and TRBJ2-7; TRBD1 matches 8 bases. Germline V CDR1 and CDR2: SNHLY, FYNNEI. The CDR3 runs to 14 residues. With 6 bases clipped from V and 1 base from J, the junction kept 5 bases outside the gene matches. The CDR3 is CASRTQGASYEQYF. The CDR3 bases are TGTGCCAGCAGAACCCAGGGGGCATCCTACGAGCAGTACTTC.